This T cell receptor beta chain appears in the sequencing data of a study of T cell responses to AZD1222 COVID-19 vaccine. Overall study findings and caveats: Per reports, nearly half of all spike-specific TCRs target regions that are unmutated in variants. A mostly white British donor set with more females was recruited, and clonal diversity was possibly underestimated. Following two doses of AZD1222, Spike-specific TCR breadth and depth rose.

To note about this clone: Antigen specificity is unknown.

The data were produced by immunoSEQ multiplex PCR, yet TCRdb's version contains in-frame clones alone and is incomplete. The sample consists of roughly 150,000 clones, roughly nine tenths of them appearing once. The source is an adult who received the AZD1222 COVID-19 vaccine. Sample: peripheral blood, taken 28 days after the second AZD1222 dose.

The CDR3 bases are TGTGCCAGCATTCCGACATTCTATGGCTACACCTTC. It translates to CASIPTFYGYTF. The rearrangement links TRBV2 to TRBJ1-2, with unresolved D. There are 12 residues in the CDR3. Germline CDR1 is SNHLY and CDR2 is FYNNEI. V dropped 7 bases and J dropped 4 bases, with 10 bases sitting between them.